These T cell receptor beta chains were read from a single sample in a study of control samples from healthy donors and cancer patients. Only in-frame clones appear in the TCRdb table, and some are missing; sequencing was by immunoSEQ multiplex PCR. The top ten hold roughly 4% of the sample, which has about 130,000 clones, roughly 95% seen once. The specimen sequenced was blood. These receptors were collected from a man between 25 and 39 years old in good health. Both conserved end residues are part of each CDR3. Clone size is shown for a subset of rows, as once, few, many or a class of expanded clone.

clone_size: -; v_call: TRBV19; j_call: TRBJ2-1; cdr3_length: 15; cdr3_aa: CASSISSGGYNEQFF
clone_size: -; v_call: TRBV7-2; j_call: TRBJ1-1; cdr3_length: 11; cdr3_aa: CASSFTGEAFF
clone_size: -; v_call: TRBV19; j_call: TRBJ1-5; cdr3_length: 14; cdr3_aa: CASSPHGSNQPQHF
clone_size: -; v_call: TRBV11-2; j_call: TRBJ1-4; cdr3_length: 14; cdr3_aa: CASSLAQPNEKLFF
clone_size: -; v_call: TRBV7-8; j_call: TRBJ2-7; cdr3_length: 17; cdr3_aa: CASSLASRRIYFYEQYF
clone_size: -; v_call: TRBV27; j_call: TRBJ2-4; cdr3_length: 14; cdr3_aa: CASSFATGGGIQYF
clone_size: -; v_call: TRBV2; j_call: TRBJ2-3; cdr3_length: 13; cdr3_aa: CASRWDSTDTQYF
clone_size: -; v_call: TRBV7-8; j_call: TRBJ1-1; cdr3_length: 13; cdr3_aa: CASSRTSNTEAFF
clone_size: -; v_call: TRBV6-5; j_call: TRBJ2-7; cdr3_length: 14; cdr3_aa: CASSPRGGSNEQYF
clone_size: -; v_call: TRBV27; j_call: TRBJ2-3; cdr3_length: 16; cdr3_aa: CASSMSGGGHPGTQYF
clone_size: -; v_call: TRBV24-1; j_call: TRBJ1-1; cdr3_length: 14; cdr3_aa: CATSDTNRNTEAFF
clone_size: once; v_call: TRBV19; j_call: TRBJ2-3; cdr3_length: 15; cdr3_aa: CASRGLAGGTDTQYF
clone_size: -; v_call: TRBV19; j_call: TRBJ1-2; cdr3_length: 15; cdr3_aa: CASRSGQGQNYGYTF
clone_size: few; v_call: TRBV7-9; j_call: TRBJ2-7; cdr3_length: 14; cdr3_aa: CASSPPTGPYEQYF
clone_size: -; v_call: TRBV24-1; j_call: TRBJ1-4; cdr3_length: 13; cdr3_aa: CATSDRLREKLFF
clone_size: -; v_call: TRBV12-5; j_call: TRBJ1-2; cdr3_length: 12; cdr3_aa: CASGASSRGPTF
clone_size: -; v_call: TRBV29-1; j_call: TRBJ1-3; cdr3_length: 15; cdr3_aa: CSVGGAVNSGNTIYF
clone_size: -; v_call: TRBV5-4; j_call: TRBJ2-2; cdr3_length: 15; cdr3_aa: CASSSGTGNTGELFF
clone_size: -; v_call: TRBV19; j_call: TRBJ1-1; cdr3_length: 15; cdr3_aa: CASTPSGGVNTEAFF
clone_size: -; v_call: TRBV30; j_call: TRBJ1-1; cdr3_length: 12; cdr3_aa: CAWSVVGRVAFF
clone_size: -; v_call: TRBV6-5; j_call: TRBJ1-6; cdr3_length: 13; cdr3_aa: CASNSDRNSPLHF
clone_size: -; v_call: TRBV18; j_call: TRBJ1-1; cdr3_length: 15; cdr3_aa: CASSPRQGTNTEAFF
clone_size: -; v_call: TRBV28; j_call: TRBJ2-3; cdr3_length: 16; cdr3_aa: CASSFHEGTGQDTQYF
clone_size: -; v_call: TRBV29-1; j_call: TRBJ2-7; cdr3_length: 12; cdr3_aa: CSVEESSYEQYF
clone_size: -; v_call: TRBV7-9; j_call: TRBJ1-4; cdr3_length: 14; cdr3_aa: CASSTGLVNEKLFF
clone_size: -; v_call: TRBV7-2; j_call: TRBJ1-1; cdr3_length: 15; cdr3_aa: CASSLEARRATEAFF
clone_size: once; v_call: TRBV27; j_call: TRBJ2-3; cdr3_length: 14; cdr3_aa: CASSPDRSTDTQYF
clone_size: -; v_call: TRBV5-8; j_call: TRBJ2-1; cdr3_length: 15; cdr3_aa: CASSLAVSSYNEQFF
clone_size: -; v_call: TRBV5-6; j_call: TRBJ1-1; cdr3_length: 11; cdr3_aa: CASSIQLEAFF
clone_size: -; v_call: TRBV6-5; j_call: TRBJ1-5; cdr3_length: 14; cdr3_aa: CASTMDRGRQPQHF
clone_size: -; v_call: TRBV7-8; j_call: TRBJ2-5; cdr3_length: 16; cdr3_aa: CASFPRTSGGQETQYF
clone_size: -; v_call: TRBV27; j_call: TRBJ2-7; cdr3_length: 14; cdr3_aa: CASSYSGGGYEQYF
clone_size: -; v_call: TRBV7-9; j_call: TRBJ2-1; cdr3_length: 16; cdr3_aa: CASSLDQGASYNEQFF
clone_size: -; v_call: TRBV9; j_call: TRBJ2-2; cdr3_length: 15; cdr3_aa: CASSVGVPNTGELFF
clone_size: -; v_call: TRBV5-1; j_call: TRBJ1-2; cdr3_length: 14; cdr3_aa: CASSVRDTIYGYTF
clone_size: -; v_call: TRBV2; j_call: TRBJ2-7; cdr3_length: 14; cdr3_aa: CASSEGYGRYEQYF
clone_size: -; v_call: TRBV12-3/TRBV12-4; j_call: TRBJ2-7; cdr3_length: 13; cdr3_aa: CASSLRQFYEQYF